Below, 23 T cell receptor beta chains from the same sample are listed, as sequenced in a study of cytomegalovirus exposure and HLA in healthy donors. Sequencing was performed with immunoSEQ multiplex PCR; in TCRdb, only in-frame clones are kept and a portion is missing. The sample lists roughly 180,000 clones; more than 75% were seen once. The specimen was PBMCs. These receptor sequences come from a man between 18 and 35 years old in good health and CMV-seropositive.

The CDR3 DNA is TGTGCCAGCAGTGGGGAGGGACAGGGTAATCAGCCCCAGCATTTT. Amino acid sequence: CASSGEGQGNQPQHF. The rearrangement links TRBV2 to TRBJ1-5, with TRBD1 identical over 9 bases. This CDR3 is built from 15 residues. V lost 4 bases to trimming and J lost 4 bases; unmatched junction nucleotides: 5. CDR1 and CDR2 from the germline V gene are SNHLY and FYNNEI.

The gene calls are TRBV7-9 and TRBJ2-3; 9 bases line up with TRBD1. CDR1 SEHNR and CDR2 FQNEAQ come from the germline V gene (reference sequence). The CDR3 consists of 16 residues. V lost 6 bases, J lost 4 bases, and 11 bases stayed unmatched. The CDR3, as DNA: TGTGCCAGCAGACGGAACCGGGACAGGGCGGCAGATACGCAGTATTTT. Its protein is CASRRNRDRAADTQYF.

CDR3 region: CAISETDLKRPYRTQYF. The DNA for the CDR3 is TGTGCCATCAGTGAGACAGATTTAAAGAGACCTTATAGGACCCAGTACTTC. The chain has TRBV10-3 and TRBJ2-5; D gene unclear. This CDR3 is built from 17 residues. The V end was cut by 2 bases, the J end by 7 bases, with 23 bases between. Per the germline V gene, CDR1 is ENHRY and CDR2 is SYGVKD.

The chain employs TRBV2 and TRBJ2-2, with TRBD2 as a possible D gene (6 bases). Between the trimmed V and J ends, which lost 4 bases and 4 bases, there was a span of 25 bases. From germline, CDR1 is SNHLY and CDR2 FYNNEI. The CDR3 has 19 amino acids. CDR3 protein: CASSGGRSLGGPSTGELFF. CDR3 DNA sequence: TGTGCCAGCAGTGGGGGTCGTTCTCTGGGAGGCCCCAGCACCGGGGAGCTGTTTTTT.

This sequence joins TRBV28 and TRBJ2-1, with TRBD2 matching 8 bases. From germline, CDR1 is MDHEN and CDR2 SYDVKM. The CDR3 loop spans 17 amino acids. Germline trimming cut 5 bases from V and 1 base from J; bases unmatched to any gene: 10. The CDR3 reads CASSLSPAGESYNEQFF. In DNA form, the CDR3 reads TGTGCCAGCAGTCTCTCCCCAGCGGGAGAATCCTACAATGAGCAGTTCTTC.

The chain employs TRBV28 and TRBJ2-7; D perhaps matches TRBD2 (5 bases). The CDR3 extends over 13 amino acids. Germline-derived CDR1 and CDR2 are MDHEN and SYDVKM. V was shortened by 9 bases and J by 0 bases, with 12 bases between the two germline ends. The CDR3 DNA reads TGTGCCAGTTTGAGCGGAAGCTCCTACGAGCAGTACTTC. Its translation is CASLSGSSYEQYF.

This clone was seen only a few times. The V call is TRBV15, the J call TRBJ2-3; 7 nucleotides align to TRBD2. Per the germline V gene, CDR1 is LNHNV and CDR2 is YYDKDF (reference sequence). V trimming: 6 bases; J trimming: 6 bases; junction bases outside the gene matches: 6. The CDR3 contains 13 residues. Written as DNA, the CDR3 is TGTGCCACCAGGACAGCGGGACTGGATACGCAGTATTTT. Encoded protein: CATRTAGLDTQYF.

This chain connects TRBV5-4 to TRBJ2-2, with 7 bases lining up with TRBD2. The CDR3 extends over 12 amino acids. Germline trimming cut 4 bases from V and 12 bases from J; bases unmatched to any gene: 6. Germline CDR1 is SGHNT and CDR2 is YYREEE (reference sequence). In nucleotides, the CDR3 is TGTGCCAGCAGCCCCGGACTAGGACAGCTGTTTTTT. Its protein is CASSPGLGQLFF.

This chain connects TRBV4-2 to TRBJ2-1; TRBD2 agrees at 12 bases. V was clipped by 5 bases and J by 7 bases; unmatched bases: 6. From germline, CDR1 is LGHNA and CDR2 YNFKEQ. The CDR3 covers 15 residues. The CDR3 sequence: CASSSLAGGVNEQFF. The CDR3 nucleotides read TGTGCCAGCAGCTCACTAGCGGGAGGTGTAAATGAGCAGTTCTTC.

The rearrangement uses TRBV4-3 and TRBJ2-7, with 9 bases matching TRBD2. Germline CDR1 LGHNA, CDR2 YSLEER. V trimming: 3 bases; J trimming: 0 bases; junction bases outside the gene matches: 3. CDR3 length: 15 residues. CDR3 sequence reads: CASSQTSGNSYEQYF. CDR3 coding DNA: TGCGCCAGCAGCCAGACTAGCGGCAACTCCTACGAGCAGTACTTC.

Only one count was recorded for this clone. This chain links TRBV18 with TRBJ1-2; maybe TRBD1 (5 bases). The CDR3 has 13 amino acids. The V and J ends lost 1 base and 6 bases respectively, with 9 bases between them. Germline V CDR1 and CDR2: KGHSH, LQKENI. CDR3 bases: TGTGCCAGCTCACCACTTCCCAGGGATGGCTACACCTTC. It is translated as CASSPLPRDGYTF.

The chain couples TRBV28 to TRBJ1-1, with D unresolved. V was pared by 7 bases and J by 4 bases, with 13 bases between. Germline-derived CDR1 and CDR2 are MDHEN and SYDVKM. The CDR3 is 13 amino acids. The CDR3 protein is CASNFPGATEAFF. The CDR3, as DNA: TGTGCCAGCAATTTCCCCGGAGCCACTGAAGCTTTCTTT.

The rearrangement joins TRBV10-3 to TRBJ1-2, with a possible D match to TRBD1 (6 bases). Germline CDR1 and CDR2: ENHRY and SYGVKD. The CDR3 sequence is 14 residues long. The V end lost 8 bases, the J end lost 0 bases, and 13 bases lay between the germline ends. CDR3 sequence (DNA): TGTGCCATCGGGGGACAACGGGCTAACTATGGCTACACCTTC. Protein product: CAIGGQRANYGYTF.

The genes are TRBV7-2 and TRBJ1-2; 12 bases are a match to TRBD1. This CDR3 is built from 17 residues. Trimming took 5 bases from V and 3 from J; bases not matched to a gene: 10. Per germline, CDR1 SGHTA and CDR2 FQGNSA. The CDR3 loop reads CASSPAPGQGADYGYTF. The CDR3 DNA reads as TGTGCCAGCAGCCCAGCACCGGGACAGGGGGCAGACTATGGCTACACCTTC.

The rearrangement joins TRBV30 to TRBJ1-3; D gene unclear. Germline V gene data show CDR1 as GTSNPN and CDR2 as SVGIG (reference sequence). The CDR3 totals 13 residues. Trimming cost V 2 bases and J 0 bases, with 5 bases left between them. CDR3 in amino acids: CAWSPVSGNTIYF. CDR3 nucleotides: TGTGCCTGGAGTCCAGTCTCTGGAAACACCATATATTTT.

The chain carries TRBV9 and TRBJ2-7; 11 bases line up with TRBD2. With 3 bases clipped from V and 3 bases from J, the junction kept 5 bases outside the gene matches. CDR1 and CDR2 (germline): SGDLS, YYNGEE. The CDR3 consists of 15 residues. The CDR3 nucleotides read TGTGCCAGCAGCGGCGGGACTAGCGGATACTACGAGCAGTACTTC. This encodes CASSGGTSGYYEQYF.

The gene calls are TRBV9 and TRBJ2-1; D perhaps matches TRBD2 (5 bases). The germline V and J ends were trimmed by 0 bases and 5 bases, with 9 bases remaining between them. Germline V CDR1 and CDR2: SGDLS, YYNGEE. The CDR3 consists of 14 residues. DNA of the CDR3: TGTGCCAGCAGCGTAGAAGTGGGAGACAATGAGCAGTTCTTC. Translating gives CASSVEVGDNEQFF. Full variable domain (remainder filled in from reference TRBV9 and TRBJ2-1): DSGVTQTPKHLITATGQRVTLRCSPRSGDLSVYWYQQSLDQGLQFLIQYYNGEERAKGNILERFSAQQFPDLHSELNLSSLELGDSALYFCASSVEVGDNEQFFGPGTRLTVL.

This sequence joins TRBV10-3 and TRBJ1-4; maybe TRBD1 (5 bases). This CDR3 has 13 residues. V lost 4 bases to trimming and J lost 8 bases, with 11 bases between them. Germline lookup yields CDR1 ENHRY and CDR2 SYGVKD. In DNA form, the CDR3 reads TGTGCCATCAGTGCCGGACGGGGGGAAAAACTGTTTTTT. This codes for CAISAGRGEKLFF.

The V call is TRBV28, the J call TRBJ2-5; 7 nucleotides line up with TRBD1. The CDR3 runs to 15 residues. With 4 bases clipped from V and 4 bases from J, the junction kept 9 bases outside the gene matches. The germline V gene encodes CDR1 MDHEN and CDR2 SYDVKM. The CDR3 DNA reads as TGTGCCAGCAGTTCCCCCAAGGGGGCATTAGAGACCCAGTACTTC. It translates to CASSSPKGALETQYF.

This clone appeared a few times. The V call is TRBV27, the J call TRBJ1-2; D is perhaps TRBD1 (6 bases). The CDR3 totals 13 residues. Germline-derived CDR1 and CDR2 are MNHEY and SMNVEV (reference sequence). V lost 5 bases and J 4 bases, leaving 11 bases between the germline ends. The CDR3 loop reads CASSATGAYGYTF. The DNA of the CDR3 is TGTGCCAGCAGTGCGACAGGAGCCTATGGCTACACCTTC.

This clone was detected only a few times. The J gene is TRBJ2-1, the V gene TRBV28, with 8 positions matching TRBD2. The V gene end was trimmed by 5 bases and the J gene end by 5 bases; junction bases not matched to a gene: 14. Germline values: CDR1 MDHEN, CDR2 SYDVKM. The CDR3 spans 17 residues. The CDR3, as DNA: TGTGCCAGCAGTGACCTCGAGGGGCTAGCGGGCAACAATGAGCAGTTCTTC. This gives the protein CASSDLEGLAGNNEQFF.

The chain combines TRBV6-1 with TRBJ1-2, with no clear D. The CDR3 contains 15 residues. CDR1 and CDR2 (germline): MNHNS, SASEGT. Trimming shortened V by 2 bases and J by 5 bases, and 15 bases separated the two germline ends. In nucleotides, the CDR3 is TGTGCCAGCAGTGAAAGGAGCGCCTCCGGGTATGGCTACACCTTC. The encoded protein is CASSERSASGYGYTF.

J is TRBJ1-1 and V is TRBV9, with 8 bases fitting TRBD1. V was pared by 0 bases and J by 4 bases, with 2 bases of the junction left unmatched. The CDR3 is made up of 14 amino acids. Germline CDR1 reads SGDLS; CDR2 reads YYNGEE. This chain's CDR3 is CASSVGDRSTEAFF. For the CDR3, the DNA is TGTGCCAGCAGCGTAGGGGACAGGAGCACTGAAGCTTTCTTT.